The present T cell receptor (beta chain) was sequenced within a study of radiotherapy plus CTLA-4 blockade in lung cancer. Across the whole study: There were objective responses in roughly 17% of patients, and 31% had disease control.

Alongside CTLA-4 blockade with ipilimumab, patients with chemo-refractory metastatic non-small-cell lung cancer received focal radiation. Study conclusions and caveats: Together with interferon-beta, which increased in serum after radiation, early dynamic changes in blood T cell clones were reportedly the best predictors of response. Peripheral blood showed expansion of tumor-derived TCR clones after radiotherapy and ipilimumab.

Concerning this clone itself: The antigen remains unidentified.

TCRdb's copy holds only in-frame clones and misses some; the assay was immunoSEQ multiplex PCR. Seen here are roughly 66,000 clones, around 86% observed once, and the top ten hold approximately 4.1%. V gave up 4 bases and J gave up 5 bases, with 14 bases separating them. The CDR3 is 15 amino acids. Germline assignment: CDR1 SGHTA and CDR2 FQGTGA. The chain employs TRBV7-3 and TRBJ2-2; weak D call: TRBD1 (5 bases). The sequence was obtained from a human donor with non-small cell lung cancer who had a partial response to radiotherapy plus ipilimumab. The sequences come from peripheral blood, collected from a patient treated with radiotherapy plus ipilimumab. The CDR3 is CASSSKGPMTGELFF. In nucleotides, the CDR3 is TGTGCCAGCAGCTCGAAGGGGCCTATGACCGGGGAGCTGTTTTTT.